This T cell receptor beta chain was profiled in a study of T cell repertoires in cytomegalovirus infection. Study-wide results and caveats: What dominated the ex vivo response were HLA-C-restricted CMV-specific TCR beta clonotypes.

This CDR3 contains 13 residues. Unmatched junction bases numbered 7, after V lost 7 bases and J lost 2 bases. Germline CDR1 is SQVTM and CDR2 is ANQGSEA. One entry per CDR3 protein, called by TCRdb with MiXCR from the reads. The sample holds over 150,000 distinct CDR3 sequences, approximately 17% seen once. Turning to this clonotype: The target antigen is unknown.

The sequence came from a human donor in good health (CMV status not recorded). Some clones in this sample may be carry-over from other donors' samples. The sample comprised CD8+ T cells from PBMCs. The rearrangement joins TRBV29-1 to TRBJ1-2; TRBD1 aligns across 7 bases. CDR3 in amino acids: CSARDSDNYGYTF. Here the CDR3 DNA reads TGCAGCGCAAGGGACAGCGACAACTATGGCTACACCTTC. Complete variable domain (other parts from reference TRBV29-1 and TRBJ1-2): SAVISQKPSRDICQRGTSLTIQCQVDSQVTMMFWYRQQPGQSLTLIATANQGSEATYESGFVIDKFPISRPNLTFSTLTVSNMSPEDSSIYLCSARDSDNYGYTFGSGTRLTVV.